Each of the 20 T cell receptor beta chains below was sequenced from the same sample in a study of graft-versus-host responses after intestinal transplantation. These receptors lack a known antigen. The repertoire was sequenced with immunoSEQ multiplex PCR; TCRdb's copy has only in-frame clones and lacks some. The sample gives around 40,000 clones, 85% to 95% of which show up once; 0.5% to 0.6% is in the top ten. This specimen was unstimulated CD8+ T cells sorted from spleen or lymph node cells, taken before transplant. All receptors derive from a human donor who was the organ donor for an intestinal transplant.

The rearrangement uses TRBV6-4 and TRBJ1-5, with 7 bases identical to TRBD1. V lost 5 bases to trimming and J lost 6 bases; unmatched junction nucleotides: 4. CDR1 MRHNA and CDR2 SNTAGT come from the germline V gene. The CDR3 spans 13 residues. CDR3 nucleotides: TGTGCCAGCAGTCCCGACAGGGTTCAGCCCCAGCATTTT. It encodes CASSPDRVQPQHF.

The chain links TRBV7-9 to TRBJ2-7, with TRBD1 identical over 10 bases. The CDR3 loop spans 17 amino acids. Trimming cost V 5 bases and J 7 bases; bases outside gene matches: 17. CDR1 is SEHNR and CDR2 is FQNEAQ in the germline V gene (reference sequence). The CDR3, as DNA: TGTGCCAGCAGCCTTAGCCGGACAGGGGGAGCTCTTCTTGAGCAGTACTTC. Translation gives CASSLSRTGGALLEQYF.

V and J are TRBV5-4 and TRBJ2-2; 8 bases match TRBD1. Germline CDR1 reads SGHNT; CDR2 reads YYREEE (reference sequence). The CDR3 runs 15 residues. Trimming removed 4 bases from V and 2 bases from J; junction bases left unmatched: 4. CDR3 amino acids: CASSQTGANTGELFF. The DNA for the CDR3 is TGTGCCAGCAGCCAGACAGGGGCTAACACCGGGGAGCTGTTTTTT.

Comments on this clone: A junction end diverges from the germline sequence, so it may reflect a read error. The V gene is TRBV4-2, the J gene TRBJ1-3, with TRBD1 matching 8 bases. This CDR3 has 17 residues. Germline-derived CDR1 and CDR2 are LGHNA and YNFKEQ. CDR3 region: CASSQVMAGGIGSTIYF. The CDR3 nucleotides read TGTGCCAGCAGCCAAGTTATGGCAGGGGGCATTGGAAGCACCATATATTTT.

The chain uses TRBV5-4 and TRBJ2-1, with D perhaps TRBD2 (6 bases). With 6 bases removed from V and 0 bases from J, the gap between germline ends came to 13 bases. The CDR3 extends over 15 amino acids. The germline V gene encodes CDR1 SGHNT and CDR2 YYREEE (reference sequence). CDR3 in amino acids: CASTPSGFSYNEQFF. The DNA of the CDR3 is TGTGCCAGCACCCCGAGCGGGTTCTCCTACAATGAGCAGTTCTTC.

V is TRBV6-6 and J is TRBJ2-5, with D possibly matching TRBD1 (6 bases). Trimming cost V 6 bases and J 4 bases, with 18 bases left between them. CDR3 length equals 15 residues. Germline lookup yields CDR1 MNHNY and CDR2 SVGAGI (reference sequence). CDR3 nucleotide sequence: TGTGCCAGCAGCCCGTCAACAGGGAGTGGAGAGACCCAGTACTTC. Translated: CASSPSTGSGETQYF.

This rearrangement joins TRBV19 to TRBJ2-1; D not resolved. The CDR3 consists of 14 residues. Germline V gene sequence: CDR1 LNHDA, CDR2 SQIVND (reference sequence). V lost 3 bases, J lost 7 bases, and 13 bases lay in between. For the CDR3, the DNA is TGTGCCAGTAGTATCGGTTTGCTAAGGAATGAGCAGTTCTTC. Translation: CASSIGLLRNEQFF.

This clone appeared once. The chain combines TRBV4-3 with TRBJ2-6; TRBD1 matches 7 bases. The germline CDR1 and CDR2 sequences are LGHNA and YSLEER. The CDR3 extends over 19 amino acids. The junction had 14 bases not matched to a gene; V was cut back by 4 bases and J by 2 bases. In DNA, the CDR3 is TGCGCCAGCAGCCCCCGAACAGGGGAATTTGTTCCTGGGGCCAACGTCCTGACTTTC. Residues: CASSPRTGEFVPGANVLTF.

The chain has TRBV5-6 and TRBJ2-3, with 9 bases aligning to TRBD2. The V gene's germline CDR1 is SGHDT and CDR2 YYEEEE. The CDR3 has 19 amino acids. J was trimmed by 6 bases and V by 2 bases; bases with no gene match: 19. In DNA, the CDR3 is TGTGCCAGCAGCTTACCCGGAGCTAGCGGGGTCCTTTTTGGGGATACGCAGTATTTT. It specifies CASSLPGASGVLFGDTQYF.

The chain joins TRBV6-6 to TRBJ2-5; 7 bases line up with TRBD2. The J call may be faulty, since TRBJ2-7 better matches the DNA end. The CDR3 contains 13 residues. CDR1 MNHNY and CDR2 SVGAGI come from the germline V gene (reference sequence). CDR3 protein: CASSYRGGYEQYF. The CDR3 coding sequence is TGTGCCAGCAGTTACCGCGGGGGCTACGAGCAGTACTTC.

The chain couples TRBV7-6 to TRBJ2-5; unclear D gene. Deletions cut 7 bases from V and 4 bases from J, with 10 bases between. Germline assignment: CDR1 SGHVS and CDR2 FNYEAQ. The CDR3 spans 12 residues. CDR3 coding DNA: TGTGCCAGCACCAGTATGATAGAGACCCAGTACTTC. It codes for CASTSMIETQYF.

The chain combines TRBV6-5 with TRBJ2-7, with a tentative D call TRBD2 (5 bases). CDR3 length: 15 residues. The germline V gene has CDR1 MNHEY and CDR2 SVGAGI. Trimming removed 2 bases from V and 7 bases from J, with 18 bases in between. The CDR3 nucleotides are TGTGCCAGCAGTTACCAATCAGGTTTCGGCGGGGAGCAGTACTTC. It yields the protein CASSYQSGFGGEQYF.

Here the CDR3 reads CASSIRTAYYEQYF. Here the CDR3 DNA reads TGTGCCAGCTCTATCCGGACAGCTTACTACGAGCAGTACTTC. This chain uses TRBV28 with TRBJ2-5; possible D gene TRBD1, 6 bases. TRBJ2-7 explains the end of the DNA better; the J call may be wrong. Germline CDR1 reads MDHEN; CDR2 reads SYDVKM. This CDR3 spans 14 amino acids.

The V and J genes are TRBV6-5 and TRBJ1-1; D perhaps matches TRBD1 (5 bases). The ends were cut back, 2 bases at V and 8 bases at J, with 9 bases in the middle. Germline values: CDR1 MNHEY, CDR2 SVGAGI. The CDR3 is made up of 12 amino acids. CDR3 amino acids: CASSYEGYEAFF. CDR3 nucleotides: TGTGCCAGCAGTTACGAGGGGTACGAAGCTTTCTTT.

V gene TRBV10-3 combines with J gene TRBJ2-1, with D perhaps matching TRBD2 (6 bases). This CDR3 region has 16 residues. Trimming stripped 4 bases from V and 7 bases from J, with 20 bases between. Germline values: CDR1 ENHRY, CDR2 SYGVKD. CDR3 region: CAISGAEGPSKNEQFF. DNA of the CDR3: TGTGCCATCAGTGGAGCGGAGGGGCCATCTAAAAATGAGCAGTTCTTC.

The chain uses TRBV16 and TRBJ2-3; D is unclear. Germline CDR1 KGHSY, CDR2 FQNENV. This CDR3 region has 20 residues. Trimming took 0 bases from V and 0 from J, leaving 22 bases between them. The CDR3 here is CASSQSLEGERVSSTDTQYF. The CDR3 bases are TGTGCCAGCAGCCAATCGCTCGAAGGAGAAAGGGTTTCAAGCACAGATACGCAGTATTTT.

The chain carries TRBV6-6 and TRBJ2-7; 8 positions match TRBD1. This CDR3 comprises 14 residues. Per germline, CDR1 MNHNY and CDR2 SVGAGI (reference sequence). V was pared by 0 bases and J by 5 bases, with 3 bases of the junction left unmatched. The CDR3 reads CASSYSRTGNEQYF. Written as DNA, the CDR3 is TGTGCCAGCAGTTACTCGAGGACAGGGAACGAGCAGTACTTC.

The chain uses TRBV27 and TRBJ2-3; 10 nucleotides match TRBD1. The junction had 4 bases not matched to a gene; V was cut back by 5 bases and J by 2 bases. This CDR3 contains 15 residues. Germline assignment: CDR1 MNHEY and CDR2 SMNVEV (reference sequence). CDR3 nucleotide sequence: TGTGCCAGCAGTGAGGACAGGGGGAACACAGATACGCAGTATTTT. It codes for CASSEDRGNTDTQYF.

The rearrangement links TRBV7-2 to TRBJ1-6; 7 nucleotides match TRBD1. Germline CDR1 and CDR2: SGHTA and FQGNSA. The CDR3 spans 17 residues. With 3 bases clipped from V and 4 bases from J, the junction kept 9 bases outside the gene matches. CDR3 protein: CASSFHRGRGYNSPLHF. DNA for the CDR3: TGTGCCAGCAGCTTTCACAGGGGCAGGGGATATAATTCACCCCTCCACTTT.

The chain employs TRBV6-6 and TRBJ1-1; TRBD1 might be the D (6 bases). There are 15 residues in the CDR3. Germline V lookup: CDR1 MNHNY, CDR2 SVGAGI (reference sequence). V lost 5 bases and J 3 bases, leaving 16 bases between the germline ends. CDR3 bases: TGTGCCAGCAGTGTAGCCCGACAGGCGTACACTGAAGCTTTCTTT. It yields the protein CASSVARQAYTEAFF.